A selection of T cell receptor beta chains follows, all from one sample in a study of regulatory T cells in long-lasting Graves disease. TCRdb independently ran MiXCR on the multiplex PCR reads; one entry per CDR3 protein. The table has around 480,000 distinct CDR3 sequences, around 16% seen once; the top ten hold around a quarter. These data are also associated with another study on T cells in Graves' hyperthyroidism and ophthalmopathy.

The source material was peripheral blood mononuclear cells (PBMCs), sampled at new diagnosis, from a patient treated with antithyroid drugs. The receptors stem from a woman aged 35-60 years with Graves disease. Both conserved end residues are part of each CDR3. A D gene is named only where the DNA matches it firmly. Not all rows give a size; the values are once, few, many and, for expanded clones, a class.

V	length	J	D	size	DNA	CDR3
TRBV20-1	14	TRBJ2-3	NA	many	TGCAGTGCTAGCTCCGAGCAAGCATTCGATACGCAGTATTTT	CSASSEQAFDTQYF
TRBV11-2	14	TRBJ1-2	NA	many	TGTGCCAGCAGCGCACAGGGTTCGGACTATGGCTACACCTTC	CASSAQGSDYGYTF
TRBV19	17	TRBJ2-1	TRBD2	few	TGTGCCAGTAGTACATCCCTAGCGGGGGCCTACTACAATGAGCAGTTCTTC	CASSTSLAGAYYNEQFF
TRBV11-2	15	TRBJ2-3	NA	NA	TGTGCCAGCAGCTCCTACAGGGTATCTAGGGATACGCAGTATTTT	CASSSYRVSRDTQYF
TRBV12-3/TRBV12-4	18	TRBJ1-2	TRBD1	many	TGTGCCAGCAGTCTCTGGACAGGGGGTGTTTGGGATAACTATGGCTACACCTTC	CASSLWTGGVWDNYGYTF
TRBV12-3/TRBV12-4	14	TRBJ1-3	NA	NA	TGTGCCAGCAGTTTACCGGGGTTAGGAAACACCATATATTTT	CASSLPGLGNTIYF
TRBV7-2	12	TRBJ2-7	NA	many	TGTGCCAGCAGCTTAGAACTAGGCGAGCAGTACTTC	CASSLELGEQYF
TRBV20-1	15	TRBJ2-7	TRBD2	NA	TGCAGTGCTAGAGATCGACTAGCGGGGGGGCGTGAGCAGTACTTC	CSARDRLAGGREQYF
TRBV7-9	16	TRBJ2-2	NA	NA	TGTGCCAGCAGCTCGGGGCCTGGGGGCCTCACCGGGGAGCTGTTTTTT	CASSSGPGGLTGELFF
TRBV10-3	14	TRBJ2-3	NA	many	TGTGCCACCCAAAACAGGGACCGCACAGATACGCAGTATTTT	CATQNRDRTDTQYF
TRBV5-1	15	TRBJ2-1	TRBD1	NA	TGCGCCAGCAGCTCAACCGGGACAGGGGGCTATGAGCAGTTCTTC	CASSSTGTGGYEQFF
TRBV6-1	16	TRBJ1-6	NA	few	TGTGCCAGCAGCCCCGGCAGGGAACCCTATAATTCACCCCTCCACTTT	CASSPGREPYNSPLHF
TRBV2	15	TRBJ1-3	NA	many	TGTGCCAGCAGTGACCAAAGGGGAACTGGAAACACCATATATTTT	CASSDQRGTGNTIYF
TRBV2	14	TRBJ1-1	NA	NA	TGTGCCAGCAGGACCAGGAATCTGAACACTGAAGCTTTCTTT	CASRTRNLNTEAFF
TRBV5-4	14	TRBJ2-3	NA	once	TGTGCCAGCAGCTTGGAACAAGGCACAGATACGCAGTATTTT	CASSLEQGTDTQYF
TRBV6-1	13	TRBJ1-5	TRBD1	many	TGTGCCAGCAGGTCGGACAGGGCTCAGCCCCAGCATTTT	CASRSDRAQPQHF
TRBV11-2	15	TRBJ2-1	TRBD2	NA	TGTGCCAGCAGCTTAGTAGGAGGCGGGAGTGGTGAGCAGTTCTTC	CASSLVGGGSGEQFF
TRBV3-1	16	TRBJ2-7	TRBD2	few	TGTGCCAGCAGCCAAGACTTGGCGGGGGGGGCCTACGAGCAGTACTTC	CASSQDLAGGAYEQYF
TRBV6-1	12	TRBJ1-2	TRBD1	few	TGTGCCAGCTATCGGGCAGGGGGCGGCTACACCTTC	CASYRAGGGYTF
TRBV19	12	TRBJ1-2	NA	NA	TGTGCCAGCTCTTCCCAGGAAGTGGGCTACACCTTC	CASSSQEVGYTF
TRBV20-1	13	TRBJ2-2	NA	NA	TGCAGTGTCGAAGGGGCGAACACCGGGGAGCTGTTTTTT	CSVEGANTGELFF
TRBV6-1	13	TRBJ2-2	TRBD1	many	TGTGCCAGCAGGACAGGGATCACCGGGGAGCTGTTTTTT	CASRTGITGELFF
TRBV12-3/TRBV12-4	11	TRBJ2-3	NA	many	TGTGCCAGCAGTTTGGAAACTGCTGAGTATTTT	CASSLETAEYF
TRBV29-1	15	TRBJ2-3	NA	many	TGCAGCGTTGCTATGATGACGGGGAGCACAGATACGCAGTATTTT	CSVAMMTGSTDTQYF
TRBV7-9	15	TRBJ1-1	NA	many	TGTGCCAGCAGCCCCGAAGGACTTACGAACACTGAAGCTTTCTTT	CASSPEGLTNTEAFF
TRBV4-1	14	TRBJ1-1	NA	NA	TGCGCCAGCAGCCAACTTTGGGAGAACACTGAAGCTTTCTTT	CASSQLWENTEAFF
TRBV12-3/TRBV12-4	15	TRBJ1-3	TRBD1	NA	TGTGCCAGCAGTTTAGCTGGACAGGGAGGAAACACCATATATTTT	CASSLAGQGGNTIYF
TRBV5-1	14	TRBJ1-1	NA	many	TGCGCCAGCAGCTTTGAACTTCGGGACACTGAAGCTTTCTTT	CASSFELRDTEAFF
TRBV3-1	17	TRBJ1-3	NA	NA	TGTGCCAGCAGCCGTGTCCTCGGCCTCCGGCGGGGAAACACCATATATTTT	CASSRVLGLRRGNTIYF
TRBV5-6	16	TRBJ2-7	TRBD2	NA	TGTGCCAGCAGCCCGGGACTAGCGGGGATCATCTACGAGCAGTACTTC	CASSPGLAGIIYEQYF
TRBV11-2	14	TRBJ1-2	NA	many	TGTGCCAGCAGCGGCGGGTGGGGAAACTATGGCTACACCTTC	CASSGGWGNYGYTF
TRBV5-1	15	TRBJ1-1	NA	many	TGCGCCAGCAGCTGGTCCGGGACCCCGCACGCTGAAGCTTTCTTT	CASSWSGTPHAEAFF
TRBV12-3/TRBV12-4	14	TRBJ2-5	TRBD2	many	TGTGCCAGCAGTTTCGTTCTAGCGGGAGAGACCCAGTACTTC	CASSFVLAGETQYF
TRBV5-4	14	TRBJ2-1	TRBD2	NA	TGTGCCAGCAGCTTGAGAGATAGCGGGACCGAGCAGTTCTTC	CASSLRDSGTEQFF
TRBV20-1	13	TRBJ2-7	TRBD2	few	TGCAGTGCTAGGGTTAGGACGGGGGGAGAGCAGTACTTC	CSARVRTGGEQYF
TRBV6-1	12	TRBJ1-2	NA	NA	TGTGCCAGCGCCGGGACATCGGGGAGCGACACCTTC	CASAGTSGSDTF
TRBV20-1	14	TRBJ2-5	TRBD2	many	TGCAGTGCTCTAAGACTAGCGGGCCAAGAGACCCAGTACTTC	CSALRLAGQETQYF
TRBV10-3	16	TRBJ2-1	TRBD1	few	TGTGCCATCAGTGGTTCCGGGACAGTGTCCTACAATGAGCAGTTCTTC	CAISGSGTVSYNEQFF